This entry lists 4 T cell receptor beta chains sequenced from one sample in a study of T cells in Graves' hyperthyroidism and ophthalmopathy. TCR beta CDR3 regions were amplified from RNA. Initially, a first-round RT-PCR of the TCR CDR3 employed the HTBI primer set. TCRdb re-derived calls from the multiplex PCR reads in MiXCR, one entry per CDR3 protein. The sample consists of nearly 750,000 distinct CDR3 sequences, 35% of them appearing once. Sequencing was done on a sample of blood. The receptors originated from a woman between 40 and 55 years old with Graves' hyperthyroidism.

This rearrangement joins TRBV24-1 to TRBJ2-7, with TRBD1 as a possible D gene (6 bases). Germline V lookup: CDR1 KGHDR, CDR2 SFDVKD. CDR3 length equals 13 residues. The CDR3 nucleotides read TGTGCTTCGTCGGCCACAGGGAGCAACGAGCAGTACTTC. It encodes CASSATGSNEQYF.

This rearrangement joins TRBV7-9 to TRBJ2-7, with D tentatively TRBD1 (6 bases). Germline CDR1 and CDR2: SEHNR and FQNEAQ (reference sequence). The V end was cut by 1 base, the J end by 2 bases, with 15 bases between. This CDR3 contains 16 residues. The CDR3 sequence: CASSLGRSRGTYEQYF. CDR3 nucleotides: TGTGCCAGCAGCTTAGGCAGGTCCAGGGGCACCTACGAGCAGTACTTC.

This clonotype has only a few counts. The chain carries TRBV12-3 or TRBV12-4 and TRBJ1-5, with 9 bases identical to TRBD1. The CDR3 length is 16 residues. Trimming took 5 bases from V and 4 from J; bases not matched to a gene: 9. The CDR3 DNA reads TGTGCCAGCAGTGCAGGGACAGGGTCTTGGAATCAGCCCCAGCATTTT. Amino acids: CASSAGTGSWNQPQHF.

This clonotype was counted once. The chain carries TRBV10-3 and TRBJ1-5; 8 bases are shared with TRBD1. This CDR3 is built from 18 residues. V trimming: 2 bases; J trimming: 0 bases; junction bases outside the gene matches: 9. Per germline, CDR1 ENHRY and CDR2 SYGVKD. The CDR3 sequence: CAISEKVDREGSNQPQHF. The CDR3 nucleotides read TGTGCCATCAGTGAGAAAGTGGACAGGGAGGGTAGCAATCAGCCCCAGCATTTT.